The T cell receptor (beta chain) described here comes from a study of graft-versus-host responses after intestinal transplantation. Study information: In this cohort, recipients had multivisceral, liver-intestinal, or isolated intestinal transplants. Every transplant recipient was induced with anti-thymocyte globulin, then maintained on tacrolimus and steroids for approximately three years. Findings of the study overall: The marrow of recipients harbored GvH clones, and ileum or blood showed some of them first. High graft-versus-host to host-versus-graft clonal ratios were seen in allografts of patients with graft-donor T cell macrochimerism.

Concerning this clone: What it binds is not known.

Some clones are missing from TCRdb's copy, which holds only in-frame ones; the method was immunoSEQ multiplex PCR. The sample lists roughly 99,000 clones, just under 95% occurring once. This CDR3 has 14 amino acids. Germline values: CDR1 SGHRS, CDR2 YFSETQ. V lost 0 bases and J lost 3, with 9 bases in between. Specimen: unstimulated CD8+ T cells sorted from spleen or lymph node cells, collected before transplant. This receptor was obtained from a human donor who was the organ donor for an intestinal transplant. The chain employs TRBV5-1 and TRBJ1-1; no firm D call. CDR3 amino acids: CASSLDPGYTEAFF. The CDR3 region has the DNA TGCGCCAGCAGCTTGGATCCGGGGTACACTGAAGCTTTCTTT.